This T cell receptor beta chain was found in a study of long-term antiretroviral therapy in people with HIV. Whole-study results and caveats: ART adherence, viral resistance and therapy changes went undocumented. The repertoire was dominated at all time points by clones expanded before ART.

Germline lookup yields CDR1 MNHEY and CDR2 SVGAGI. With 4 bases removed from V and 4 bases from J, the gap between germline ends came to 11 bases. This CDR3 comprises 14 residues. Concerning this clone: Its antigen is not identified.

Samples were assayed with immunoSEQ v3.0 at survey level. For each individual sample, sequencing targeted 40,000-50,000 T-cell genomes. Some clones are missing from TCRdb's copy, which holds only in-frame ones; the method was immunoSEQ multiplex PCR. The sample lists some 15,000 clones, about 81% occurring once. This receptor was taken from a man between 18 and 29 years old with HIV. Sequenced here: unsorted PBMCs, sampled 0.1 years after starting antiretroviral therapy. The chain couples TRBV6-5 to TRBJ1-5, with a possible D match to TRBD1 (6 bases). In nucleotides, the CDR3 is TGTGCCAGCAGTTCGCAAGGGGGGAATCAGCCCCAGCATTTT. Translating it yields CASSSQGGNQPQHF.